This record looks at one TCR beta chain sequence and its context. What it binds is not known. The source of the sample is a study of OX40 agonist ivuxolimab in advanced cancers. Background on the study: Head and neck, renal cell, melanoma or hepatocellular carcinoma were the cancers that dose-escalation patients had. Two patients with cutaneous melanoma and one with hepatocellular carcinoma, three in total, showed partial responses.

Libraries were prepared by immunoSEQ multiplex PCR; TCRdb keeps only in-frame clonotypes and omits some of them. The sample includes just over 60,000 clones, approximately 92% of them seen just once. There are 18 residues in the CDR3. Germline values: CDR1 MNHEY, CDR2 SMNVEV (reference sequence). V lost 4 bases and J lost 0; bases outside the gene matches: 6. General study results and limits: Doses of 0.1 to 3.0 mg/kg were accompanied by clonal expansion of CD4+ and CD8+ blood T cells by week 6.

This sample comprised CD4+ or CD8+ T cells sorted from blood, obtained in a trial of the OX40 agonist ivuxolimab. The gene calls are TRBV27 and TRBJ2-1, with 13 bases aligning to TRBD2. The TCR originated in an adult with an advanced solid tumor such as melanoma, head and neck, liver or kidney cancer. CDR3 sequence: CASSSGTSGILSYNEQFF. The CDR3 DNA is TGTGCCAGCAGTTCGGGGACTAGCGGGATCCTCTCCTACAATGAGCAGTTCTTC.